The 14 T cell receptor beta chains below all came from one sample that was sequenced in a study of T cells in Graves' hyperthyroidism and ophthalmopathy. Amplification of TCR beta CDR3 regions used RNA as the template. The HTBI primer set served for first-round RT-PCR of the TCR CDR3. TCRdb fed the multiplex PCR reads into MiXCR, producing one record per CDR3 protein. The sample has roughly 710,000 distinct CDR3 sequences, around a third seen once. Sample: blood. The receptors come from a woman between 35 and 50 years old with Graves' hyperthyroidism.

The chain links TRBV10-3 to TRBJ1-1, with D possibly TRBD1 on 5 matching bases. The CDR3 length is 14 residues. Germline V gene sequence: CDR1 ENHRY, CDR2 SYGVKD. Trimming stripped 6 bases from V and 3 bases from J, with 14 bases between. CDR3 in amino acids: CAIRLGDRHTEAFF. In nucleotides, the CDR3 is TGTGCCATCAGGCTGGGGGACCGACACACTGAAGCTTTCTTT.

The J gene is TRBJ1-5, the V gene TRBV6-1; D might be TRBD1 (6 bases). The CDR3 covers 14 residues. CDR1 is MNHNS and CDR2 is SASEGT in the germline V gene. The V gene lost 5 bases and the J gene lost 4 bases, with 12 bases spanning the gap. Here the CDR3 reads CASSQGTLNQPQHF. The CDR3 nucleotides are TGTGCCAGCAGTCAGGGGACACTTAATCAGCCCCAGCATTTT.

This clonotype was detected ten times or more. The rearrangement links TRBV2 to TRBJ1-1; no definite D call. Germline V gene sequence: CDR1 SNHLY, CDR2 FYNNEI. The V and J ends lost 6 bases and 7 bases respectively, with 12 bases between them. The CDR3 sequence is 12 residues long. The CDR3, as DNA: TGTGCCAGCAGGGATCGACACCGTGAAGCTTTCTTT. Protein product: CASRDRHREAFF.

This clonotype was observed at least ten times. The chain employs TRBV11-2 and TRBJ2-5; 9 bases agree with TRBD1. Germline V lookup: CDR1 SGHAT, CDR2 FQNNGV. Unmatched junction bases numbered 4, after V lost 2 bases and J lost 6 bases. The CDR3 has 14 residues. The CDR3 region has the DNA TGTGCCAGCAGCTTACTGGACAGGGGTCAGACCCAGTACTTC. It yields the protein CASSLLDRGQTQYF.

This clonotype was detected a few times. The chain recombines TRBV5-4 with TRBJ2-2; 8 bases line up with TRBD2. Germline CDR1 SGHNT, CDR2 YYREEE (reference sequence). V shed 9 bases and J 3 bases; nucleotides not matched to a gene: 10. This CDR3 is built from 15 residues. The CDR3 sequence: CATTVRGAYTGELFF. The CDR3 DNA reads as TGTGCCACGACCGTGCGGGGGGCTTACACCGGGGAGCTGTTTTTT.

With respect to this clonotype: One base away lies a much larger clone, so this may be a sequencing read error. V is TRBV7-9 and J is TRBJ2-5; D gene uncertain. V lost 5 bases, J lost 4 bases, and 11 bases lay in between. The CDR3 is 13 amino acids. CDR1 SEHNR and CDR2 FQNEAQ come from the germline V gene (reference sequence). The CDR3 DNA is TGTGCCAGCAGCACAGTCAAGGGAGAGACCCAGTACTTC. This translates into CASSTVKGETQYF.

Of note for this clonotype: A read error may produce the germline difference seen at one junction end. The chain links TRBV7-2 to TRBJ2-2, with a tentative D call TRBD2 (5 bases). The CDR3 runs 14 residues. The V gene's germline CDR1 is SGHTA and CDR2 FQGNSA. The CDR3 DNA is TGTGCCAGCAGCTTGACGGAGAACACCGGGGAGCTGTCTTGG. It translates to CASSLTENTGELSW.

This clonotype was counted many times. The V and J genes are TRBV9 and TRBJ1-2; D is unresolved. CDR3 length: 15 amino acids. Germline CDR1 reads SGDLS; CDR2 reads YYNGEE. The V gene lost 2 bases and the J gene lost 3 bases, with 14 bases spanning the gap. CDR3 in DNA: TGTGCCAGCAGCGTCGCCGGGGAGGACGACTATGGCTACACCTTC. Translation: CASSVAGEDDYGYTF.

The chain employs TRBV14 and TRBJ1-2; perhaps TRBD1 as D (6 bases). The CDR3 totals 14 residues. Trimming took off 4 bases at V and 3 bases at J, with 12 bases between the two ends. CDR1 is SGHDN and CDR2 is FVKESK in the germline V gene. The CDR3 protein is CASSPPPGDYGYTF. The CDR3 nucleotides read TGTGCCAGCAGCCCCCCCCCAGGGGACTATGGCTACACCTTC.

Concerning this clonotype itself: This may arise from a read error, as a much more abundant clone is one base away. The missing conserved phenylalanine or tryptophan at the end of this CDR3 makes a read error likely. It is unclear where the CDR3 begins or ends on the DNA, so no DNA is shown, and the CDR3 is as TCRdb lists it. This chain connects TRBV11-2 to TRBJ1-6. The germline gives CDR1 SGHAT, CDR2 FQNNGV. Including both end residues, the CDR3 is 8 amino acids long. CDR3 loop: CASSLGQE.

The chain is built from TRBV20-1 and TRBJ1-1, with 8 bases identical to TRBD1. CDR1 and CDR2 (germline): DFQATT, SNEGSKA (reference sequence). J was trimmed by 7 bases and V by 4 bases; bases with no gene match: 11. The CDR3 runs 14 residues. The CDR3 DNA sequence: TGCAGTGCTAATAATCAGGGGGCATGGGGTGAAGCTTTCTTT. Translation gives CSANNQGAWGEAFF.

The J gene is TRBJ2-2, the V gene TRBV5-1; D is unresolved. The CDR3 has 12 amino acids. Trimming pared 5 bases from V and 4 bases from J, leaving 6 bases between. Germline V lookup: CDR1 SGHRS, CDR2 YFSETQ. The CDR3 DNA reads TGCGCCAGCAGACGACCCACCGGGGAGCTGTTTTTT. It is translated as CASRRPTGELFF.

The CDR3 here is CASRGEGADTEAFF. The CDR3 DNA follows: TGTGCCAGCAGGGGAGAGGGGGCGGACACTGAAGCTTTCTTT. The genes are TRBV7-2 and TRBJ1-1, with 7 bases lining up with TRBD1. This CDR3 is built from 14 residues. CDR1 is SGHTA and CDR2 is FQGNSA in the germline V gene. V shed 6 bases, J shed 3 bases, and the junction held 7 bases outside the gene matches.

This clonotype appeared a few times. This rearrangement joins TRBV7-8 to TRBJ1-1; D unclear. CDR1 is SGHVS and CDR2 is FQNEAQ in the germline V gene. The CDR3 consists of 19 residues. Trimming removed 1 base from V and 1 base from J, with 22 bases in between. Written as DNA, the CDR3 is TGTGCCAGCAGCTTAGTGATCCTCCCTCGGCCAGGAAGGAACACTGAAGCTTTCTTT. This translates into CASSLVILPRPGRNTEAFF.